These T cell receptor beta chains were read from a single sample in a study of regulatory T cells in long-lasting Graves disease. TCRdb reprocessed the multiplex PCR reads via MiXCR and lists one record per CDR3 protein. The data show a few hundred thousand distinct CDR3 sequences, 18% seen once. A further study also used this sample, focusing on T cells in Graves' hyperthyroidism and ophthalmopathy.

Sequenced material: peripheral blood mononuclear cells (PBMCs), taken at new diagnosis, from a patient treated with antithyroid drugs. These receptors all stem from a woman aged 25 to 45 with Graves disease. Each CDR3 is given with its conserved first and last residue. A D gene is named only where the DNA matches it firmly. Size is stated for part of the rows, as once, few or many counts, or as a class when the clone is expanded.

CDR3aa: CASSQEPYDRGNQPQHF
d_gene: .
v_gene: TRBV4-2
abundance: many
len: 17

CDR3aa: CSARVQVSGANVLTF
d_gene: .
v_gene: TRBV20-1
abundance: .
len: 15

CDR3aa: CASSRQGADQPQHF
d_gene: TRBD1
v_gene: TRBV19
abundance: few
len: 14

CDR3aa: CASSELSGGLYSNQPQHF
d_gene: .
v_gene: TRBV2
abundance: many
len: 18

CDR3aa: CASKTSGFTDTQYF
d_gene: TRBD2
v_gene: TRBV10-3
abundance: .
len: 14

CDR3aa: CASRPTPGQGQETQYF
d_gene: TRBD1
v_gene: TRBV3-1
abundance: many
len: 16

CDR3aa: CATHPGTGVAGELFF
d_gene: .
v_gene: TRBV27
abundance: few
len: 15

CDR3aa: CASSRGLAGDNEQFF
d_gene: TRBD2
v_gene: TRBV18
abundance: many
len: 15

CDR3aa: CASSFSPWDGYTF
d_gene: .
v_gene: TRBV5-8
abundance: many
len: 13

CDR3aa: CASSFRGRADGYTF
d_gene: .
v_gene: TRBV5-4
abundance: .
len: 14

CDR3aa: CASNLAGPRNTEAFF
d_gene: .
v_gene: TRBV6-1
abundance: many
len: 15

CDR3aa: CASTGFGYSNQPQHF
d_gene: .
v_gene: TRBV2
abundance: many
len: 15

CDR3aa: CAAGQRQETQYF
d_gene: .
v_gene: TRBV6-1
abundance: .
len: 12

CDR3aa: CASSLAVNEQFF
d_gene: .
v_gene: TRBV5-4
abundance: many
len: 12

CDR3aa: CASSRPGGYYEQYF
d_gene: .
v_gene: TRBV13
abundance: many
len: 14

CDR3aa: CASRPRTGGALNGYTF
d_gene: TRBD1
v_gene: TRBV2
abundance: many
len: 16

CDR3aa: CASSHDSIEQFF
d_gene: .
v_gene: TRBV11-2
abundance: many
len: 12

CDR3aa: CASIRVGDRGRRNTEAFF
d_gene: TRBD1
v_gene: TRBV27
abundance: many
len: 18

CDR3aa: CSVGSGATYEQYF
d_gene: .
v_gene: TRBV29-1
abundance: .
len: 13

CDR3aa: CASSLDGKGTDTQYF
d_gene: .
v_gene: TRBV3-1
abundance: once
len: 15

CDR3aa: CASSRTGRKAFF
d_gene: TRBD1
v_gene: TRBV18
abundance: few
len: 12

CDR3aa: CSVAGGLTGELFF
d_gene: .
v_gene: TRBV29-1
abundance: .
len: 13

CDR3aa: CASSPGQGSWYTEAFF
d_gene: TRBD1
v_gene: TRBV7-9
abundance: few
len: 16

CDR3aa: CASSRGLRYTEAFF
d_gene: .
v_gene: TRBV6-2/TRBV6-3
abundance: many
len: 14

CDR3aa: CASSPPTGGREKLFF
d_gene: TRBD1
v_gene: TRBV19
abundance: few
len: 15

CDR3aa: CASSPGLAGSDTQYF
d_gene: TRBD2
v_gene: TRBV19
abundance: many
len: 15

CDR3aa: CASSDGQLIYGYTF
d_gene: .
v_gene: TRBV12-3/TRBV12-4
abundance: many
len: 14

CDR3aa: CASSLAQRIMGRAFF
d_gene: .
v_gene: TRBV11-2
abundance: many
len: 15

CDR3aa: CASSPGTVLYEQYF
d_gene: TRBD1
v_gene: TRBV7-6
abundance: many
len: 14

CDR3aa: CASSPSGQGGNEKLFF
d_gene: .
v_gene: TRBV4-1
abundance: many
len: 16

CDR3aa: CSARILGLADTDTQYF
d_gene: TRBD2
v_gene: TRBV20-1
abundance: .
len: 16

CDR3aa: CASSLGPSRQPQHF
d_gene: .
v_gene: TRBV5-8
abundance: .
len: 14

CDR3aa: CAISESLGGHQPQHF
d_gene: TRBD1
v_gene: TRBV10-3
abundance: many
len: 15

CDR3aa: CASSPGYEQYF
d_gene: .
v_gene: TRBV18
abundance: many
len: 11

CDR3aa: CASTHRGGPDNEQFF
d_gene: .
v_gene: TRBV9
abundance: .
len: 15

CDR3aa: CAGSPQEGESTDTQYF
d_gene: .
v_gene: TRBV2
abundance: many
len: 16

CDR3aa: CASSQVRLISGNTIYF
d_gene: .
v_gene: TRBV3-1
abundance: many
len: 16